The rows below give T cell receptor beta chains drawn from one sample of a study of blood T cell repertoires in COVID-19. Sequencing was performed with immunoSEQ multiplex PCR; in TCRdb, only in-frame clones are kept and a portion is missing. This sample carries 130,000 to 150,000 clones, about 80% of them seen once, and the ten largest clones take about 3%. Sequences were obtained from peripheral blood. The receptors stem from a woman older than 75 with acute or convalescent COVID-19. Both conserved end residues are part of each CDR3. A D gene is named only where the DNA matches it firmly. Size tells how often a clone was seen (once, few, many) or the class of an expanded clone, and some rows leave it out.

J,V,D,size,CDR3,DNA
TRBJ1-5,TRBV18,-,-,CASSPGQVDQPQHF,TGTGCCAGCTCACCGGGTCAGGTCGATCAGCCCCAGCATTTT
TRBJ1-5,TRBV19,TRBD1,few,CASSMGQGASNQPQHF,TGTGCCAGTAGTATGGGGCAGGGGGCAAGCAATCAGCCCCAGCATTTT
TRBJ1-2,TRBV2,-,-,CASRPRIYGYTF,TGTGCCAGCAGGCCGAGAATATATGGCTACACCTTC
TRBJ2-3,TRBV12-5,TRBD1,few,CASTGGTDTQYF,TGTGCTTCGACAGGGGGGACAGATACGCAGTATTTT
TRBJ1-2,TRBV2,-,once,CASSAVKNYGYTF,TGTGCCAGCAGTGCAGTGAAAAACTATGGCTACACCTTC
TRBJ1-1,TRBV7-2,TRBD1,-,CASSPPGQGREAFF,TGTGCCAGCAGCCCTCCGGGACAGGGTAGGGAAGCTTTCTTT
TRBJ1-2,TRBV6-6,TRBD1,-,CASSYMTGTGYTF,TGTGCCAGCAGTTATATGACAGGGACGGGCTACACCTTC
TRBJ1-2,TRBV5-1,TRBD1,-,CASSEPGGGYTF,TGCGCCAGCAGCGAGCCAGGGGGCGGCTACACCTTC
TRBJ2-1,TRBV11-1,TRBD2,-,CASSLAPGTSFNEQFF,TGTGCCAGCAGCTTAGCGCCGGGGACTAGCTTCAATGAGCAGTTCTTC
TRBJ1-5,TRBV20-1,-,-,CSASVGVSQPQHF,TGCAGTGCTAGTGTCGGGGTCAGCCAGCCCCAGCATTTT
TRBJ1-2,TRBV7-9,-,-,CASSPLPLTDYGYTF,TGTGCCAGCAGCCCCCTGCCCTTGACAGATTATGGCTACACCTTC
TRBJ1-2,TRBV9,-,-,CASSVEVGGWEKGYTF,TGTGCCAGCAGCGTAGAAGTAGGGGGTTGGGAAAAGGGCTACACCTTC
TRBJ1-2,TRBV3-1/TRBV3-2,TRBD1,few,CASSQRGLGYGYTF,TGTGCCAGCAGCCAAAGGGGGCTGGGATATGGCTACACCTTC
TRBJ1-2,TRBV5-4,-,once,CASSFLGHTTLRYGYTF,TGTGCCAGCAGTTTCTTGGGACACACGACCCTCCGCTATGGCTACACCTTC
TRBJ2-5,TRBV9,-,once,CASSVSGQETQYF,TGTGCCAGCAGCGTTAGCGGCCAAGAGACCCAGTACTTC
TRBJ1-6,TRBV27,-,-,CASRWGVVNSPLHF,TGTGCCAGCAGATGGGGGGTGGTTAATTCACCCCTCCACTTT
TRBJ2-7,TRBV19,TRBD1,-,CASSSSTGGGTYEQYF,TGTGCCAGTAGTTCATCGACAGGGGGCGGCACCTACGAGCAGTACTTC
TRBJ1-2,TRBV7-6,TRBD1,-,CASSYRDRYLANYGYTF,TGTGCCAGCAGTTACCGGGACAGATACTTAGCTAACTATGGCTACACCTTC
TRBJ1-1,TRBV18,-,once,CASSPYRENTEAFF,TGTGCCAGCTCACCTTACAGGGAGAACACTGAAGCTTTCTTT
TRBJ2-1,TRBV11-1,-,-,CASSLDRSSSRNEQFF,TGTGCCAGCAGCTTAGATCGGAGTAGTTCTCGCAATGAGCAGTTCTTC
TRBJ1-5,TRBV4-3,TRBD1,-,CASSQDLGQGDQPQHF,TGCGCCAGCAGCCAAGATCTAGGACAGGGAGATCAGCCCCAGCATTTT
TRBJ1-6,TRBV27,-,-,CATRRGSDILIFPLHF,TGTGCCACCCGACGGGGGTCGGACATCCTCATTTTTCCCCTCCACTTT
TRBJ1-4,TRBV2,-,few,CASMAPGRRNEKLFF,TGTGCCAGCATGGCTCCCGGACGGAGGAATGAAAAACTGTTTTTT
TRBJ2-5,TRBV20-1,-,-,CSASGEETQYF,TGCAGTGCTAGCGGGGAAGAGACCCAGTACTTC
TRBJ1-1,TRBV10-3,TRBD1,-,CAIRKTGGTEAFF,TGTGCCATCAGAAAAACAGGGGGCACTGAAGCTTTCTTT
TRBJ2-3,TRBV18,TRBD2,-,CASSRGLAGSGDTQYF,TGTGCCAGCTCACGCGGACTAGCGGGGTCTGGAGATACGCAGTATTTT
TRBJ1-2,TRBV10-3,-,-,CAIRQTATNYGYTF,TGTGCCATCAGACAGACAGCAACTAACTATGGCTACACCTTC
TRBJ1-2,TRBV4-1,-,once,CASSQPGGRRRNGYTF,TGCGCCAGCAGCCAACCGGGGGGGCGAAGGCGAAATGGCTACACCTTC
TRBJ1-5,TRBV7-3,-,-,CASSAGLNQPQHF,TGTGCCAGCTCGGCAGGGTTGAATCAGCCCCAGCATTTT
TRBJ1-2,TRBV19,TRBD1,-,CASSYPSRQGLANYGYTF,TGTGCCAGTAGTTACCCCTCTCGACAGGGACTAGCTAACTATGGCTACACCTTC
TRBJ2-1,TRBV2,-,-,CASSAVNEQFF,TGTGCCAGCAGTGCTGTCAATGAGCAGTTCTTC
TRBJ1-4,TRBV28,TRBD1,-,CASSPPDRAGEKLFF,TGTGCCAGCAGCCCCCCTGACAGGGCGGGTGAAAAACTGTTTTTT
TRBJ2-5,TRBV10-3,-,-,CAISEFKTQYF,TGTGCCATCAGTGAGTTCAAGACCCAGTACTTC
TRBJ1-5,TRBV19,-,-,CASSIGGDQPQHF,TGTGCCAGTAGTATAGGGGGGGACCAGCCCCAGCATTTT
TRBJ1-4,TRBV2,-,-,CASNPRGIFNEKLFF,TGTGCCAGCAACCCGAGGGGGATCTTTAATGAAAAACTGTTTTTT
TRBJ1-1,TRBV4-1,-,once,CASSQGPGLQVNTEAFF,TGCGCCAGCAGCCAGGGTCCGGGACTACAGGTTAACACTGAAGCTTTCTTT
TRBJ2-5,TRBV7-2,TRBD2,-,CASSWAAGEETQYF,TGTGCCAGCAGCTGGGCGGCGGGGGAAGAGACCCAGTACTTC
TRBJ1-4,TRBV2,-,-,CASHSGERVEKLFF,TGTGCCAGCCATTCAGGGGAAAGAGTTGAAAAACTGTTTTTT
TRBJ2-1,TRBV5-1,TRBD2,few,CASSSGTKQFF,TGCGCCAGCAGTTCCGGGACTAAGCAGTTCTTC
TRBJ2-1,TRBV5-8,-,few,CASSLQGLFVDEQFF,TGTGCCAGCAGCTTGCAGGGCTTATTCGTCGATGAGCAGTTCTTC
TRBJ1-2,TRBV7-2,TRBD1,-,CASSPGTGESSIYGYTF,TGTGCCAGCAGCCCGGGGACAGGGGAGAGCTCTATCTATGGCTACACCTTC
TRBJ1-3,TRBV6-1,-,-,CASSEAGPGNTIYF,TGTGCCAGCAGTGAGGCAGGGCCTGGAAACACCATATATTTT
TRBJ1-3,TRBV6-1,-,-,CASSGASSGNTIYF,TGTGCCAGCAGTGGCGCTAGCTCTGGAAACACCATATATTTT
TRBJ1-4,TRBV19,-,-,CASSMWAVYTTNEKLFF,TGTGCCAGTAGTATGTGGGCAGTTTACACAACTAATGAAAAACTGTTTTTT
TRBJ1-4,TRBV3-1/TRBV3-2,-,-,CASSQSRYAATNEKLFF,TGTGCCAGCAGCCAATCCAGGTACGCTGCAACTAATGAAAAACTGTTTTTT
TRBJ1-5,TRBV5-1,-,-,CASSLEGDLGQPQHF,TGCGCCAGCAGCTTGGAAGGGGATCTAGGTCAGCCCCAGCATTTT
TRBJ2-3,TRBV9,-,-,CASSVGPGDSTDTQYF,TGTGCCAGCAGCGTAGGACCGGGTGATAGTACAGATACGCAGTATTTT
TRBJ2-3,TRBV5-1,-,-,CASSLGKTGSTDTQYF,TGCGCCAGCAGCTTGGGAAAAACGGGGTCCACAGATACGCAGTATTTT
TRBJ2-3,TRBV15,TRBD1,-,CATSTDRRTGGTDTQYF,TGTGCCACCAGCACAGACAGGCGTACAGGGGGCACAGATACGCAGTATTTT
TRBJ2-1,TRBV19,TRBD1,-,CASSKTPGQANEQFF,TGTGCCAGTAGTAAAACCCCGGGACAGGCCAATGAGCAGTTCTTC
TRBJ2-3,TRBV18,TRBD2,-,CASSPFLAGATDTQYF,TGTGCCAGCTCACCATTCCTAGCGGGGGCTACAGATACGCAGTATTTT
TRBJ1-5,TRBV9,TRBD1,-,CASSPDGTGNQPQHF,TGTGCCAGCAGCCCCGACGGGACAGGTAATCAGCCCCAGCATTTT
TRBJ1-6,TRBV9,-,-,CASSVGSGNSPLHF,TGTGCCAGCAGCGTCGGTTCAGGGAATTCACCCCTCCACTTT
TRBJ1-3,TRBV27,-,-,CASSSGGSGNTIYF,TGTGCCAGCAGTTCCGGGGGCTCTGGAAACACCATATATTTT
TRBJ1-2,TRBV6-4,-,-,CASSDSALGGGYTF,TGTGCCAGCAGTGACTCGGCCCTAGGAGGAGGCTACACCTTC
TRBJ2-2,TRBV2,TRBD2,-,CASSLLAGGPGELFF,TGTGCCAGCAGTCTACTAGCGGGGGGGCCCGGGGAGCTGTTTTTT
TRBJ1-6,TRBV30,-,-,CAWSRGAGASPLHF,TGTGCCTGGAGTAGAGGGGCAGGGGCCTCACCCCTCCACTTT
TRBJ2-2,TRBV7-2,TRBD2,few,CASSLLAGTDTGELFF,TGTGCCAGCAGCTTACTAGCGGGTACCGACACCGGGGAGCTGTTTTTT
TRBJ1-4,TRBV5-8,-,-,CASSLGAGRNEKLFF,TGTGCCAGCAGCTTGGGGGCGGGGAGAAATGAAAAACTGTTTTTT